These 9 T cell receptor beta chains share one sample of origin, sequenced in a study of blood T cell repertoires in COVID-19. Measured with immunoSEQ multiplex PCR; TCRdb has only the in-frame clones, and not every one. The data show about 200,000 clones, 83% seen once. Input material: peripheral blood. The source of these receptors is a woman in her thirties or forties with active or convalescent COVID-19.

The V call is TRBV6-4, the J call TRBJ1-2, with TRBD1 identical over 8 bases. Germline values: CDR1 MRHNA, CDR2 SNTAGT. The CDR3 covers 16 residues. V lost 5 bases and J lost 0; bases outside the gene matches: 8. CDR3 coding DNA: TGTGCCAGCAGTAAAAGTGGACAGGGAGCTAACTATGGCTACACCTTC. As protein: CASSKSGQGANYGYTF.

The V gene is TRBV9, the J gene TRBJ2-4, with 7 bases lining up with TRBD2. V trimming: 4 bases; J trimming: 0 bases; junction bases outside the gene matches: 10. The CDR3 runs 17 residues. Germline CDR1 and CDR2: SGDLS and YYNGEE. The CDR3 here is CASSPEGSGLAKNIQYF. In DNA form, the CDR3 reads TGTGCCAGCAGCCCAGAGGGTAGCGGGTTAGCCAAAAACATTCAGTACTTC.

The chain has TRBV6-1 and TRBJ2-2; D is possibly TRBD1 (5 bases). Looked up from germline, CDR1 is MNHNS and CDR2 is SASEGT. Trimming cost V 1 base and J 5 bases, with 11 bases left between them. The CDR3 loop spans 15 amino acids. This CDR3 is CASSEEGRETGELFF. The CDR3 DNA reads TGTGCCAGCAGTGAAGAAGGCAGGGAAACCGGGGAGCTGTTTTTT.

This chain uses TRBV30 with TRBJ1-4; TRBD1 is a possible D gene (6 bases). In germline, CDR1 is GTSNPN, CDR2 SVGIG (reference sequence). CDR3 length: 18 amino acids. V was cut by 2 bases and J by 0 bases, with 19 bases left in between. This CDR3 reads CAWSRGWGGGSTNEKLFF. CDR3 nucleotide sequence: TGTGCCTGGAGTCGAGGCTGGGGGGGCGGATCAACTAATGAAAAACTGTTTTTT. The full variable domain, its missing parts supplied by reference TRBV30 and TRBJ1-4, is SQTIHQWPATLVQPVGSPLSLECTVEGTSNPNLYWYRQAAGRGLQLLFYSVGIGQISSEVPQNLSASRPQDRQFILSSKKLLLSDSGFYLCAWSRGWGGGSTNEKLFFGSGTQLSVL.

V usage is TRBV7-3 and J usage is TRBJ1-2; maybe TRBD1 (5 bases). The CDR3 contains 14 residues. Trimming shortened V by 1 base and J by 3 bases, and 9 bases separated the two germline ends. Germline V gene data show CDR1 as SGHTA and CDR2 as FQGTGA. The chain's CDR3 is CASSLNRIDYGYTF. The DNA for the CDR3 is TGTGCCAGCAGCTTAAACAGGATAGACTATGGCTACACCTTC.

This clone has more than one count but fewer than ten. The junction departs from germline at one end; a sequencing error may be responsible. The rearrangement uses TRBV7-7 and TRBJ2-2, with TRBD1 matching over 7 bases. Per the germline V gene, CDR1 is SSHAT and CDR2 is FNYEAQ (reference sequence). The CDR3 covers 15 residues. The CDR3 reads CASSSGQLNTGELFF. The CDR3 DNA reads TGTGCTAGCAGCTCGGGACAGCTTAACACCGGGGAGCTGTTTTTT.

This chain joins TRBV19 and TRBJ2-7, with 7 bases that match TRBD1. The V gene end was trimmed by 6 bases and the J gene end by 6 bases; junction bases not matched to a gene: 11. Looked up from germline, CDR1 is LNHDA and CDR2 is SQIVND (reference sequence). The CDR3 consists of 14 residues. The CDR3: CASRLTGDSAEQYF. Here the CDR3 DNA reads TGTGCCAGTAGGCTCACCGGGGACAGCGCCGAGCAGTACTTC.

This rearrangement joins TRBV3-1 (or the pseudogene TRBV3-2) to TRBJ2-7; TRBD1 agrees at 8 bases. This CDR3 has 14 residues. Losses at the gene ends were 4 bases for V and 5 bases for J; bases not matched to a gene: 7. Germline CDR1 and CDR2: LGHDT and YNNKEL (reference sequence). This CDR3 reads CASSPWTGTDEQYF. The CDR3 bases are TGTGCCAGCAGCCCTTGGACAGGGACGGACGAGCAGTACTTC.

This chain uses TRBV18 with TRBJ1-5; D remains unclear. Germline lookup yields CDR1 KGHSH and CDR2 LQKENI. The ends were cut back, 5 bases at V and 5 bases at J, with 10 bases in the middle. There are 13 residues in the CDR3. Written as DNA, the CDR3 is TGTGCCAGCTCATTTCAGTCAGATCAGCCCCAGCATTTT. It encodes CASSFQSDQPQHF.